Below, one T cell receptor (beta chain) is given with its context. The data originate from a study of T cell changes during pregnancy in multiple sclerosis. This CDR3 is built from 15 residues. Germline V lookup: CDR1 SGHTA, CDR2 FQGNSA. V was pared by 2 bases and J by 5 bases, with 6 bases of the junction left unmatched. The assay was immunoSEQ multiplex PCR, and TCRdb's table has in-frame clones only and misses some. The repertoire has nearly 45,000 clones, 90% to 97% of them found once; the top ten carry about 1%. This specimen consisted of peripheral blood, obtained in the second trimester of pregnancy. The V call is TRBV7-2, the J call TRBJ1-2; 9 nucleotides agree with TRBD1. The sequence was obtained from a female donor with multiple sclerosis, enrolled in a pregnancy study. The CDR3 here is CASSLTSGQGYGYTF. The CDR3 coding sequence is TGTGCCAGCAGCTTAACCTCGGGACAGGGTTATGGCTACACCTTC.